The clone carrying this TCR beta chain was recorded a few times. As yet, its antigen is unknown. This record comes from a study of T-cell memory formation after mild COVID-19. The wider study: Largely, TCR clusters stayed within a single donor. Study observations and caveats: Among CD4+ contracting clones, most were CM and EM, and CD8+ ones EMRA. Cross-reactive memory apparently joined, as some responding clones appeared in pre-infection memory.

Amplification by 5'RACE using constant-segment primers produced TCR alpha and TCR beta cDNA libraries that carried sample barcodes and UMIs. TCRdb processed the 5' RACE reads anew with MiXCR; each CDR3 protein has one entry. Here the sample spans roughly 450,000 distinct CDR3 sequences, 15% to 20% being singletons. Germline V gene lookup returns CDR1 SGHTA and CDR2 FQGTGA. CDR3 length equals 15 residues. Trimming pared 3 bases from V and 7 bases from J, leaving 15 bases between. The source of this sequence is an adult woman who had mild COVID-19 (a few samples of this study predate the infection). Cell type and time point are not known. The chain uses TRBV7-3 and TRBJ2-2, with D perhaps TRBD2 (5 bases). Sequenced input: PBMCs or a T cell subset sorted from them (not recorded which). CDR3 protein: CASSFRGALVGELFF. CDR3 sequence (DNA): TGTGCCAGCAGCTTCCGGGGTGCTCTGGTCGGGGAGCTGTTTTTT.